This record looks at one T cell receptor beta chain sequence and its context. The J segment lost 9 bases and the V segment lost 5 bases, leaving 9 bases of the junction unmatched. The germline gives CDR1 SNHLY, CDR2 FYNNEI. This CDR3 comprises 15 residues. This sample was taken from a study of OX40 agonist ivuxolimab in advanced cancers. About the research overall: Participants, 65% to 85% male, averaged roughly 55 years of age, ranging from roughly 23 to 80.

The method was immunoSEQ multiplex PCR; TCRdb's version includes in-frame clones alone and lacks a portion of them. Of 65,000 to 85,000 clones listed, approximately 89% are singletons. The sequence was collected from an adult with an advanced solid tumor such as melanoma, head and neck, liver or kidney cancer. The sequencing here drew on CD4+ or CD8+ T cells sorted from blood, taken in a trial of the OX40 agonist ivuxolimab. The chain is built from TRBV2 and TRBJ1-6; 8 bases agree with TRBD1. CDR3 sequence reads: CASSQGQGQGSPLHF. Here the CDR3 DNA reads TGTGCCAGCAGTCAAGGACAGGGTCAGGGTTCACCCCTCCACTTT. Filled out from reference TRBV2 and TRBJ1-6, the complete variable domain reads EPEVTQTPSHQVTQMGQEVILRCVPISNHLYFYWYRQILGQKVEFLVSFYNNEISEKSEIFDDQFSVERPDGSNFTLKIRSTKLEDSAMYFCASSQGQGQGSPLHFGNGTRLTVT.